This T cell receptor (beta chain) was sequenced for a study of blood T cell repertoires in COVID-19. About the study: Specimens from acute and convalescent COVID-19 originated in the United States, Italy and Spain. Sample material is recorded as cDNA or gDNA derived from T cells, B-cell-depleted T cells, or PBMCs.

This clone was seen more than once but under ten times. Under the authors' procedure: From reference gene primer amplification, estimates of nucleated cell counts were derived. Repertoires were generated with immunoSEQ multiplex PCR, while TCRdb's copy carries only in-frame clones and drops some. From that table come the V and J calls and clone size; the DNA was used to work out D and trimming. This sample has under 250,000 clones, with 85% to 90% found just once. The sample was peripheral blood. The TCR comes from a man at least 80 years old with acute or convalescent COVID-19.

The CDR3 protein is CASRQPNEKLFF. CDR3 DNA: TGTGCCAGCAGACAGCCAAATGAAAAACTGTTTTTT. The chain links TRBV6-6 to TRBJ1-4; D remains unclear. There are 12 residues in the CDR3. V shed 6 bases and J shed 5 bases, with 7 bases lying between them. Germline-derived CDR1 and CDR2 are MNHNY and SVGAGI (reference sequence).